These 24 T cell receptor beta chains came from one sample sequenced in a study of cytomegalovirus exposure and HLA in healthy donors. The data were produced by immunoSEQ multiplex PCR, yet TCRdb's version contains in-frame clones alone and is incomplete. The table records approximately 99,000 clones, approximately 94% of them present only once. Sequencing was done on a sample of PBMCs. The receptors were gathered from a woman aged 18-30 years in good health and CMV-seronegative.

The chain has TRBV7-3 and TRBJ2-1, with D perhaps TRBD1 (6 bases). This CDR3 has 14 residues. CDR1 and CDR2 (germline): SGHTA, FQGTGA. Trimming stripped 5 bases from V and 0 bases from J, with 8 bases between. CDR3 sequence reads: CASSQDSSYNEQFF. The CDR3 region has the DNA TGTGCCAGCAGCCAGGACAGCTCCTACAATGAGCAGTTCTTC.

V gene TRBV6-6 combines with J gene TRBJ1-1, with D maybe TRBD1 (5 bases). The V end lost 2 bases, the J end lost 0 bases, and 7 bases lay between the germline ends. The CDR3 is 14 amino acids. Germline V CDR1 and CDR2: MNHNY, SVGAGI (reference sequence). The CDR3, as DNA: TGTGCCAGCAGTTACGGGACTTTGAACACTGAAGCTTTCTTT. Amino acids: CASSYGTLNTEAFF.

J is TRBJ1-1 and V is TRBV5-1; 9 bases match TRBD1. Germline V gene sequence: CDR1 SGHRS, CDR2 YFSETQ. CDR3 size: 14 residues. V dropped 0 bases and J dropped 4; count of bases not matched to a gene: 1. The CDR3 DNA follows: TGCGCCAGCAGCTTGGTGGGACAGGGCACTGAAGCTTTCTTT. It yields the protein CASSLVGQGTEAFF.

J is TRBJ2-2 and V is TRBV4-2; 11 bases fit TRBD1. CDR1 LGHNA and CDR2 YNFKEQ come from the germline V gene. Germline trimming cut 0 bases from V and 6 bases from J; bases unmatched to any gene: 15. CDR3 size: 20 residues. This CDR3 reads CASSQDSAWDRGFSAGELFF. Here the CDR3 DNA reads TGTGCCAGCAGCCAAGATTCAGCCTGGGACAGGGGGTTTTCGGCCGGGGAGCTGTTTTTT.

The chain uses TRBV7-9 and TRBJ1-1; D unresolved. CDR1 SEHNR and CDR2 FQNEAQ come from the germline V gene (reference sequence). The CDR3 loop spans 13 amino acids. Trimming left V 5 bases short and J 3 bases short, with 10 bases between. CDR3 DNA: TGTGCCAGCAGCCCAGTACGGGACACTGAAGCTTTCTTT. Amino acids: CASSPVRDTEAFF.

The J gene is TRBJ2-7, the V gene TRBV4-2, with D perhaps matching TRBD2 (7 bases). Germline CDR1 LGHNA, CDR2 YNFKEQ. Trimming shortened V by 1 base and J by 3 bases, and 25 bases separated the two germline ends. The CDR3 is made up of 19 amino acids. The CDR3 DNA is TGTGCCAGCAGCCAAGGGGGCCAGGGAGGGGGGAGAGGGAGCTACGAGCAGTACTTC. Protein: CASSQGGQGGGRGSYEQYF.

This chain joins TRBV19 and TRBJ1-5; 9 nucleotides line up with TRBD1. The trim removed 3 bases at V and 1 base at J, leaving 4 bases unmatched. The germline CDR1 and CDR2 sequences are LNHDA and SQIVND (reference sequence). The CDR3 runs 16 residues. CDR3 residues: CASSIGGQGSNQPQHF. In DNA form, the CDR3 reads TGTGCCAGTAGTATCGGGGGACAGGGAAGCAATCAGCCCCAGCATTTT.

The chain couples TRBV7-9 to TRBJ1-1; 12 bases fit TRBD1. The CDR3 has 15 residues. The J segment lost 7 bases and the V segment lost 3 bases, leaving 6 bases of the junction unmatched. The germline CDR1 and CDR2 sequences are SEHNR and FQNEAQ (reference sequence). CDR3 DNA sequence: TGTGCCAGCAGCTTGGGGACAGGGGGCGCGATTGAAGCTTTCTTT. It encodes CASSLGTGGAIEAFF.

The chain has TRBV6-1 and TRBJ2-7; TRBD2 agrees at 11 bases. Germline CDR1 and CDR2: MNHNS and SASEGT. This CDR3 comprises 15 residues. V shed 2 bases and J 3 bases; nucleotides not matched to a gene: 3. CDR3 amino acids: CASSEIAGGFYEQYF. The CDR3 nucleotides are TGTGCCAGCAGTGAAATAGCGGGGGGGTTCTACGAGCAGTACTTC.

This chain uses TRBV6-1 with TRBJ1-5; D not resolved. V gave up 7 bases and J gave up 0 bases, with 13 bases separating them. The CDR3 length is 15 residues. Germline CDR1 is MNHNS and CDR2 is SASEGT. The CDR3 DNA is TGTGCCAGCATCCTACAGCTATATAGCAATCAGCCCCAGCATTTT. Amino acids: CASILQLYSNQPQHF.

The chain combines TRBV30 with TRBJ1-2, with D unresolved. The CDR3 length is 13 residues. Germline CDR1 GTSNPN, CDR2 SVGIG (reference sequence). V was pared by 3 bases and J by 7 bases, with 15 bases between. The CDR3 here is CAWSALGVSGYTF. In DNA form, the CDR3 reads TGTGCCTGGAGCGCACTCGGGGTCAGTGGCTACACCTTC.

This rearrangement joins TRBV6-5 to TRBJ1-3, with D perhaps TRBD1 (5 bases). Germline values: CDR1 MNHEY, CDR2 SVGAGI. The CDR3 loop spans 15 amino acids. V was clipped by 0 bases and J by 0 bases, with 6 bases between them. The CDR3 here is CASSYSTDSGNTIYF. CDR3 DNA: TGTGCCAGCAGTTACTCGACAGACTCTGGAAACACCATATATTTT.

This clone was counted a single time. The genes are TRBV18 and TRBJ1-3; D not certain. The V end lost 5 bases, the J end lost 10 bases, and 15 bases lay between the germline ends. Germline assignment: CDR1 KGHSH and CDR2 LQKENI. This CDR3 spans 13 amino acids. Written as DNA, the CDR3 is TGTGCCAGCTCAGAGCGTCGAGAGTCTACCATATATTTT. Translated: CASSERRESTIYF.

Here the CDR3 reads CASSLAPDTGSYNEQFF. The CDR3 DNA follows: TGTGCCAGCAGCTTAGCCCCCGATACCGGCTCCTACAATGAGCAGTTCTTC. This chain connects TRBV7-9 to TRBJ2-1; no definite D call. Germline CDR1 SEHNR, CDR2 FQNEAQ (reference sequence). The CDR3 is 17 residues long. Between the trimmed V and J ends, which lost 0 bases and 0 bases, there was a span of 12 bases.

The chain uses TRBV7-9 and TRBJ1-2; the match to TRBD1 covers 9 bases. The germline V gene has CDR1 SEHNR and CDR2 FQNEAQ (reference sequence). Trimming at V came to 5 bases and at J to 8 bases, leaving 12 bases not matched to a gene. The CDR3 has 15 residues. The CDR3, as DNA: TGTGCCAGCAGCCTCCTTCGGACAGGGGCGAGGGGCTACACCTTC. It specifies CASSLLRTGARGYTF.

V and J are TRBV11-2 and TRBJ2-5; 10 nucleotides line up with TRBD2. The CDR3 covers 15 residues. Germline CDR1 reads SGHAT; CDR2 reads FQNNGV. With V trimmed by 6 bases and J by 2 bases, 6 bases remained unmatched. CDR3 protein: CASRPSGGVQETQYF. The CDR3 DNA reads TGTGCCAGCAGACCAAGCGGGGGGGTTCAAGAGACCCAGTACTTC.

This clone showed up just once. The chain is built from TRBV4-2 and TRBJ1-1; D is undetermined. Germline values: CDR1 LGHNA, CDR2 YNFKEQ. This CDR3 region has 13 residues. Trimming cost V 5 bases and J 5 bases, with 12 bases left between them. The CDR3 region is CASSGAGLTEAFF. CDR3 bases: TGTGCCAGCAGCGGAGCGGGTTTAACTGAAGCTTTCTTT.

The chain uses TRBV28 and TRBJ2-3, with 8 bases identical to TRBD1. The CDR3 length is 15 residues. Germline V gene data show CDR1 as MDHEN and CDR2 as SYDVKM. V was pared by 5 bases and J by 5 bases, with 9 bases of the junction left unmatched. In DNA form, the CDR3 reads TGTGCCAGCAGTCCCAGACAGGGGCCCAAAGATACGCAGTATTTT. The encoded protein is CASSPRQGPKDTQYF.

The chain is built from TRBV25-1 and TRBJ1-6, with D hard to call. CDR1 is MGHDK and CDR2 is SYGVNS in the germline V gene. The CDR3 sequence is 17 residues long. V was cut by 1 base and J by 7 bases, with 17 bases left in between. The CDR3 loop reads CASSESRWPRENSPLHF. DNA for the CDR3: TGTGCCAGCAGTGAATCCCGGTGGCCCCGGGAGAATTCACCCCTCCACTTT.

The rearrangement links TRBV19 to TRBJ1-1, with D uncertain. The CDR3 contains 14 residues. Trimming removed 6 bases at V and 0 bases at J, with 11 bases between. CDR1 is LNHDA, CDR2 SQIVND, per germline (reference sequence). The CDR3 region is CASSPLGVNTEAFF. The CDR3 bases are TGTGCCAGTAGCCCCCTGGGAGTGAACACTGAAGCTTTCTTT. Complete variable domain (other parts from reference TRBV19 and TRBJ1-1): DGGITQSPKYLFRKEGQNVTLSCEQNLNHDAMYWYRQDPGQGLRLIYYSQIVNDFQKGDIAEGYSVSREKKESFPLTVTSAQKNPTAFYLCASSPLGVNTEAFFGQGTRLTVV.

V is TRBV7-9 and J is TRBJ2-5, with D perhaps TRBD2 (6 bases). Germline loops: CDR1 SEHNR, CDR2 FQNEAQ (reference sequence). CDR3 length: 13 amino acids. V was shortened by 5 bases and J by 9 bases, with 16 bases between the two germline ends. Here the CDR3 DNA reads TGTGCCAGCAGCCCAACCCAGGGAGGTTCCCAGTACTTC. Protein product: CASSPTQGGSQYF.

The V call is TRBV28, the J call TRBJ2-2; 9 nucleotides agree with TRBD1. CDR3 size: 17 residues. Germline CDR1 and CDR2: MDHEN and SYDVKM. Unmatched junction bases numbered 10, after V lost 7 bases and J lost 1 base. In nucleotides, the CDR3 is TGTGCCAGCACCCACTGGCCGGGACAGGGGAACACCGGGGAGCTGTTTTTT. It translates to CASTHWPGQGNTGELFF.

The chain combines TRBV7-2 with TRBJ2-1, with a weak D call TRBD2 (5 bases). The V and J ends lost 3 bases and 8 bases respectively, with 20 bases between them. The CDR3 has 16 residues. Germline CDR1 is SGHTA and CDR2 is FQGNSA. The CDR3 loop reads CASSFRPGFSADEQFF. DNA for the CDR3: TGTGCCAGCAGCTTTAGACCGGGATTCTCGGCCGATGAGCAGTTCTTC.

The V gene is TRBV6-5, the J gene TRBJ1-1; D perhaps matches TRBD1 (6 bases). Trimming removed 2 bases from V and 7 bases from J, with 14 bases in between. CDR1 MNHEY and CDR2 SVGAGI come from the germline V gene. The CDR3 is 14 amino acids. This chain's CDR3 is CASSYNRVGGEAFF. Written as DNA, the CDR3 is TGTGCCAGCAGTTACAACAGGGTTGGGGGTGAAGCTTTCTTT.